This T cell receptor beta chain derives from a study of blood T cell repertoires in COVID-19. About the study: The United States, Italy and Spain provided the acute and convalescent COVID-19 samples. Sources were T cells, B-cell-depleted T cells, or PBMCs; the material itself was cDNA or gDNA.

The CDR3 is made up of 16 amino acids. V lost 3 bases, J lost 6 bases, and 8 bases stayed unmatched. Germline V gene data show CDR1 as SGHTA and CDR2 as FQGTGA. In the authors' workflow: Quantification of nucleated cells was approximated via reference gene primer amplification. Measured with immunoSEQ multiplex PCR; TCRdb has only the in-frame clones, and not every one. The DNA gave D and trimming, while V, J and clone size come from that table. The data contain around 69,000 clones, more than 80% of them seen just once; the ten biggest clones take up roughly 20%. What was sequenced was peripheral blood. The sequence derives from a woman aged 65 to 85 with acute or convalescent COVID-19. The chain recombines TRBV7-3 with TRBJ2-1; 10 bases are shared with TRBD2. Here the CDR3 DNA reads TGTGCCAGCAGCTTTTCGGCACTAGCGGGAACCAATGAGCAGTTCTTC. It translates to CASSFSALAGTNEQFF.